This T cell receptor beta chain was found in a study of PD-L1 blockade in urothelial cancer. Study background: Intravenous atezolizumab, 1,200 mg every 3 weeks, was begun by patients in about 2014. The authors examined blood 3 weeks (second dose) and 6 weeks after treatment start.

Germline CDR1 and CDR2: SGHTA and FQGTGA. Trimming took 5 bases from V and 1 from J, leaving 12 bases between them. The CDR3 sequence is 16 residues long. Sequenced by immunoSEQ multiplex PCR; TCRdb stores in-frame clones only, minus some. Found here are 35,000 to 55,000 clones, around 80% of them singletons; the top ten hold more than 3%. The receptor comes from a man aged 65 to 85 with urothelial cancer. Sequences were derived from PBMCs, sampled around atezolizumab (anti-PD-L1) treatment. The rearrangement joins TRBV7-3 to TRBJ2-6; no firm D call. DNA of the CDR3: TGTGCCAGCAGCCCGGCTGGGCAGTCTGGGGCCAACGTCCTGACTTTC. Amino acid sequence: CASSPAGQSGANVLTF.